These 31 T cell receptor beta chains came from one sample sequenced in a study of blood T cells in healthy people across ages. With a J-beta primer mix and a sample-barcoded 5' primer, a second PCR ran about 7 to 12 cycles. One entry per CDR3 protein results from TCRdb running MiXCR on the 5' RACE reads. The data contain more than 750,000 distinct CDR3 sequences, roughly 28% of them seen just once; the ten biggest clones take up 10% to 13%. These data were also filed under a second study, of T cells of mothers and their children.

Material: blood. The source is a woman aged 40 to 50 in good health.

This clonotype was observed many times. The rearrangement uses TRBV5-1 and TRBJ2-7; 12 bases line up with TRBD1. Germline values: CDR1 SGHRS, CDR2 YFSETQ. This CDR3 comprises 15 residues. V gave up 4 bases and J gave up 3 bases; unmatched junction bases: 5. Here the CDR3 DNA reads TGCGCCAGCAGCGGGGGGACAGGGGGCTTCTACGAGCAGTACTTC. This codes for CASSGGTGGFYEQYF.

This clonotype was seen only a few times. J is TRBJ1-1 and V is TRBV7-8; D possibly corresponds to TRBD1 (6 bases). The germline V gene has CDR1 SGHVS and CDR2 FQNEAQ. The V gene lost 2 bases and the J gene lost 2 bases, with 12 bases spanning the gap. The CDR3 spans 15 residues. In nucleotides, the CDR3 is TGTGCCAGCAGCTTACAAAGGGGGGGCAACACTGAAGCTTTCTTT. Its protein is CASSLQRGGNTEAFF.

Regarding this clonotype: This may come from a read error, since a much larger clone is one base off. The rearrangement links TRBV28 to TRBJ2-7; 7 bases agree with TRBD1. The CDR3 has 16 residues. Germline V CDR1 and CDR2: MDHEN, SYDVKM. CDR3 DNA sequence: TGTGTCAGCAGCCAGGACCGGACAGGTCCTTCCTACGAGCAGTACTTC. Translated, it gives CVSSQDRTGPSYEQYF.

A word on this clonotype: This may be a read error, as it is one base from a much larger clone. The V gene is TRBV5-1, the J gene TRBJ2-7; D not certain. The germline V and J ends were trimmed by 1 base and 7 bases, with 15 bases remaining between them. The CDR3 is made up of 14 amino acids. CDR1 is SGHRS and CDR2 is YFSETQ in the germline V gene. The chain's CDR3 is CASSLTTIDNEQYF. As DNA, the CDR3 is TGCGCCAGCAGCTTGACGACGATTGACAATGAGCAGTACTTC.

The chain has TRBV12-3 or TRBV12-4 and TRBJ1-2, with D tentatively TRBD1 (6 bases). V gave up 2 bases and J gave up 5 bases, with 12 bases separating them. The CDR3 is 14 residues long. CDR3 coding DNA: TGTGCCAGCAGTTTATCACAGGGCCGATATGGCTACACCTTC. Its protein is CASSLSQGRYGYTF.

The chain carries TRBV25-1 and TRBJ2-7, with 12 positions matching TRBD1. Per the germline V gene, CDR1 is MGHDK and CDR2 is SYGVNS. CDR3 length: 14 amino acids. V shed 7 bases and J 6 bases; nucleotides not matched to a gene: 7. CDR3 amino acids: CASISGQGACEQYF. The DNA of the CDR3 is TGTGCCAGCATTTCGGGACAGGGGGCCTGCGAGCAGTACTTC.

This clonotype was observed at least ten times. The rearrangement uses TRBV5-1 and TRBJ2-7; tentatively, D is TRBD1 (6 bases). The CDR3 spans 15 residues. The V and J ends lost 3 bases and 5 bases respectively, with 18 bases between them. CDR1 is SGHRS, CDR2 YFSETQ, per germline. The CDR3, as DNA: TGCGCCAGCAGCTACACACAGGGAAGGTACGACGAGCAGTACTTC. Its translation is CASSYTQGRYDEQYF. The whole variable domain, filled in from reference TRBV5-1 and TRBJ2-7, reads KAGVTQTPRYLIKTRGQQVTLSCSPISGHRSVSWYQQTPGQGLQFLFEYFSETQRNKGNFPGRFSGRQFSNSRSEMNVSTLELGDSALYLCASSYTQGRYDEQYFGPGTRLTVT.

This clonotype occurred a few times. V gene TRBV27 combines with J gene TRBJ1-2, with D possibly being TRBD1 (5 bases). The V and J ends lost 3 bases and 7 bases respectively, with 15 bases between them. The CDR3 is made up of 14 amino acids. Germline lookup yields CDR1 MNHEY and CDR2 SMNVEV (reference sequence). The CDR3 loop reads CASSFGGRAAGYTF. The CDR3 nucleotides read TGTGCCAGCAGTTTTGGGGGAAGGGCAGCTGGCTACACCTTC.

CDR3 sequence (DNA): TGTGCCAGCTCACCACAATCGGGGGGGCCAAATGAGCAGTTCTTC. Its protein is CASSPQSGGPNEQFF. V gene TRBV18 combines with J gene TRBJ2-1; 8 nucleotides match TRBD2. After removal of 1 base from V and 7 bases from J, the junction contained 6 bases not matched to a gene. There are 15 residues in the CDR3. Germline V CDR1 and CDR2: KGHSH, LQKENI. Using reference TRBV18 and TRBJ2-1 for the parts outside the CDR3, the full variable domain is NAGVMQNPRHLVRRRGQEARLRCSPMKGHSHVYWYRQLPEEGLKFMVYLQKENIIDESGMPKERFSAEFPKEGPSILRIQQVVRGDSAAYFCASSPQSGGPNEQFFGPGTRLTVL.

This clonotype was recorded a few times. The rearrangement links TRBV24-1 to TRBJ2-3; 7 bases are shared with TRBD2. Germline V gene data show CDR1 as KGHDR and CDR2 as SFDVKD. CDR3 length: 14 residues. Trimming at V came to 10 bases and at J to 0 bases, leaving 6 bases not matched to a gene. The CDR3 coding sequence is TGTGCCACGGCCCGCGGGGGAAGCACAGATACGCAGTATTTT. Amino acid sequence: CATARGGSTDTQYF.

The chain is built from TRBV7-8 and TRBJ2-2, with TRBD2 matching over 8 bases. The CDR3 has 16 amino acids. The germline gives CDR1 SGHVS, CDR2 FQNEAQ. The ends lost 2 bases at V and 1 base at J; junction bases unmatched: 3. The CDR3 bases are TGTGCCAGCAGCTTACGGCTAGCGGGGAACACCGGGGAGCTGTTTTTT. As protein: CASSLRLAGNTGELFF. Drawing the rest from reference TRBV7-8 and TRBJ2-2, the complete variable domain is GAGVSQSPRYKVAKRGQDVALRCDPISGHVSLFWYQQALGQGPEFLTYFQNEAQLDKSGLPSDRFFAERPEGSVSTLKIQRTQQEDSAVYLCASSLRLAGNTGELFFGEGSRLTVL.

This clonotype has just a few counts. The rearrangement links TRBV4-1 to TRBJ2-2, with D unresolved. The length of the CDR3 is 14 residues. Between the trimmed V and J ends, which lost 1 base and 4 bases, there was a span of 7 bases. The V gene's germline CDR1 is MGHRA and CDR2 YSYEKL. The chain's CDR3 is CASSQARSTGELFF. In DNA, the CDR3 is TGCGCCAGCAGCCAAGCCAGGTCCACCGGGGAGCTGTTTTTT.

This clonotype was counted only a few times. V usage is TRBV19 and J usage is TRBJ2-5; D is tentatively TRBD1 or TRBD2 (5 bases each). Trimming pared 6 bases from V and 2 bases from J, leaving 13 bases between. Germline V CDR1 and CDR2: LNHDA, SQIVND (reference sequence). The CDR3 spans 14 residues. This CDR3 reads CASSRDRIQETQYF. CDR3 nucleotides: TGTGCCAGTAGCAGGGACCGCATACAAGAGACCCAGTACTTC.

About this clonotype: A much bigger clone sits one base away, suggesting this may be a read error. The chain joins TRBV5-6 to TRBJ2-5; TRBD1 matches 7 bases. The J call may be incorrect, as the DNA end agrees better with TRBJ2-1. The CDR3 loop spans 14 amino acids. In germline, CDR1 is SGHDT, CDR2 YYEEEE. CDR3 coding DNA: TGTGCCAGCAGCATAGACAGGGCCCAAGAGACCCAGTTCTTC. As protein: CASSIDRAQETQFF.

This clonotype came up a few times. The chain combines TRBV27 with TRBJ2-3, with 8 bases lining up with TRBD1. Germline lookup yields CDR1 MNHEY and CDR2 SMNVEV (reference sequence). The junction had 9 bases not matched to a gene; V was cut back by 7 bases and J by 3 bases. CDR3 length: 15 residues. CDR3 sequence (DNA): TGTGCCAGCACTCAGGGGGCGTTTTTGACAGATACGCAGTATTTT. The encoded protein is CASTQGAFLTDTQYF.

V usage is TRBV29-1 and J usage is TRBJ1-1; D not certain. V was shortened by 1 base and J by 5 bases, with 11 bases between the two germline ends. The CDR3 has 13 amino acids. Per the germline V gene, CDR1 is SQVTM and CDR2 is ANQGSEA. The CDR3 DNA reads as TGCAGCGTTGAAGGTGGGGATATGACTGAAGCTTTCTTT. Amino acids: CSVEGGDMTEAFF.

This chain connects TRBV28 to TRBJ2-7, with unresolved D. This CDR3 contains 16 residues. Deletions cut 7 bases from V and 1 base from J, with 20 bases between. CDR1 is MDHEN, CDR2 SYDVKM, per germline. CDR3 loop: CASISRWDALSYEQYF. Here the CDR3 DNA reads TGTGCCAGCATCTCCCGCTGGGATGCCCTGTCCTACGAGCAGTACTTC. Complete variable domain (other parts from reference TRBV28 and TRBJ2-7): DVKVTQSSRYLVKRTGEKVFLECVQDMDHENMFWYRQDPGLGLRLIYFSYDVKMKEKGDIPEGYSVSREKKERFSLILESASTNQTSMYLCASISRWDALSYEQYFGPGTRLTVT.

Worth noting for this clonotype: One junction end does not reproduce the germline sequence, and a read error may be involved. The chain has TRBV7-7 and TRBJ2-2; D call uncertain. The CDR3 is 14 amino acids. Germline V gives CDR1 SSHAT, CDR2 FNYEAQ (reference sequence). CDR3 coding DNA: TGTGCTAGCAGCACCTGGACCGACACCGGGGAGCTGTTTTTT. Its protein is CASSTWTDTGELFF. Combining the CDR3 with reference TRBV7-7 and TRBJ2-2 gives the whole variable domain GAGVSQSPRYKVTKRGQDVTLRCDPISSHATLYWYQQALGQGPEFLTYFNYEAQPDKSGLPSDRFSAERPEGSISTLTIQRTEQRDSAMYRCASSTWTDTGELFFGEGSRLTVL.

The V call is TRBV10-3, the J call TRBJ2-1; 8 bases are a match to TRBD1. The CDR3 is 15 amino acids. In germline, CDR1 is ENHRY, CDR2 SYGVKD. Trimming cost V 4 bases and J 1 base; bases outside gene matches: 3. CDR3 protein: CAISGRTGSYNEQFF. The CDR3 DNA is TGTGCCATCAGTGGGCGGACAGGGTCCTACAATGAGCAGTTCTTC.

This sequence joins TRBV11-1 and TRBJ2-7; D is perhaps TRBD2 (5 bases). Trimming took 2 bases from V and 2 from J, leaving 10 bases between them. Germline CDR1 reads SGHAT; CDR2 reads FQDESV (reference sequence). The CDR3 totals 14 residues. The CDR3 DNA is TGTGCCAGCAGCTTATCGGACTCTGCCTACGAGCAGTACTTC. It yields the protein CASSLSDSAYEQYF.

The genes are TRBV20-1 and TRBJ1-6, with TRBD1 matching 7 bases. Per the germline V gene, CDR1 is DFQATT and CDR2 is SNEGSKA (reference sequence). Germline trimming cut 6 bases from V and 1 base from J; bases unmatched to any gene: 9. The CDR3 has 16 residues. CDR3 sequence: CSAQDRGPSYNSPLHF. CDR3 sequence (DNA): TGCAGTGCCCAGGATAGGGGGCCGTCCTATAATTCACCCCTCCACTTT.

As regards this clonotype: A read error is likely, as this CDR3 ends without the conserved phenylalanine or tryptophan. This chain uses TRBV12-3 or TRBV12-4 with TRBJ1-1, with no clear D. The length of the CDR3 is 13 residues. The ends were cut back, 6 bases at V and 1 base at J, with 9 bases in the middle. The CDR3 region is CASSLQRNTEAFC. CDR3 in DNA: TGTGCCAGCAGCTTACAGAGGAACACTGAAGCTTTCTGT.

The CDR3 sequence is CASSPRGGNSYGYTF. The CDR3 region has the DNA TGTGCCAGCAGCCCCAGAGGGGGAAACTCCTATGGCTACACCTTC. The chain joins TRBV12-3 or TRBV12-4 to TRBJ1-2, with D maybe TRBD1 (6 bases). V shed 6 bases and J shed 4 bases, with 18 bases lying between them. The CDR3 has 15 residues.

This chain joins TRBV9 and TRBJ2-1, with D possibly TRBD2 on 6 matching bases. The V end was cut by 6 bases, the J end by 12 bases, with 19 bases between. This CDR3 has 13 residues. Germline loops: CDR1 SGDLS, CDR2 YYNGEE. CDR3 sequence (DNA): TGTGCCAGCACGATTAGCGGAGGGGATACGCAGTTCTTC. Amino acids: CASTISGGDTQFF.

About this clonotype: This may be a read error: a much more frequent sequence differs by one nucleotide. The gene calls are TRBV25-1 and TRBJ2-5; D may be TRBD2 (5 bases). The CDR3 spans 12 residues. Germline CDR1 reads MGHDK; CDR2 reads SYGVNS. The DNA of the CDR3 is TGTGCCAGCAGTGAATCGGACTTTGAGCAGGACTTC. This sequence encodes CASSESDFEQDF.

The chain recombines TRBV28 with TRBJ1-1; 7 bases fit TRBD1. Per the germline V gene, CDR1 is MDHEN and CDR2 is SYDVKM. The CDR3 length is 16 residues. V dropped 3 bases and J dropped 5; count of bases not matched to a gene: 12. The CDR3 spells CASSLVHRQGRTEAFF. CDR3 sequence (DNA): TGTGCCAGCAGTTTGGTCCACCGACAGGGTAGAACTGAAGCTTTCTTT.

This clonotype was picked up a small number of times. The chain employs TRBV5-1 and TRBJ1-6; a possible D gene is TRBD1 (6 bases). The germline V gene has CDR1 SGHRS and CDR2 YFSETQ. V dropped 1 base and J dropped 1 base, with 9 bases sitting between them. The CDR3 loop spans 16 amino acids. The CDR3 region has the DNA TGCGCCAGCAGCTTGCCCGGACAGTCCTATAATTCACCCCTCCACTTT. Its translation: CASSLPGQSYNSPLHF.

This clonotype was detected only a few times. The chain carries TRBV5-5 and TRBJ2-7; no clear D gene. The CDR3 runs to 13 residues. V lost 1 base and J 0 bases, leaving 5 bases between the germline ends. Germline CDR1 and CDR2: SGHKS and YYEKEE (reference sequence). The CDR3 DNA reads TGTGCCAGCAGCTTGCACACCTCCTACGAGCAGTACTTC. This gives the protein CASSLHTSYEQYF.

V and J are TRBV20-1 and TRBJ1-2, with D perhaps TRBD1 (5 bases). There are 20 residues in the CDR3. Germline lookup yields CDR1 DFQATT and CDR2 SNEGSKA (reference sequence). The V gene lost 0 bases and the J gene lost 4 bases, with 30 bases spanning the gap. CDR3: CSARDPSSSGRPTASYGYTF. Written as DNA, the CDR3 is TGCAGTGCTAGAGATCCCTCCTCCTCGGGGCGTCCAACAGCTAGCTATGGCTACACCTTC.

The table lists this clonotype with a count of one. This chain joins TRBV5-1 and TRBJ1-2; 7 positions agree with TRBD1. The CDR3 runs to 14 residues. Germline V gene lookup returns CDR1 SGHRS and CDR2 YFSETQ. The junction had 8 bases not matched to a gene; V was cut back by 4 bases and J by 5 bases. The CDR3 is CASSPQDRPYGYTF. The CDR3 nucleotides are TGCGCCAGCAGCCCCCAGGACAGGCCATATGGCTACACCTTC.

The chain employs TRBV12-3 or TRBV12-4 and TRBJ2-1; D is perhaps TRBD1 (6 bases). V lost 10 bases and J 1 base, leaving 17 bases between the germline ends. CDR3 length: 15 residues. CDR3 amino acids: CAISFGDISYNEQFF. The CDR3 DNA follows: TGTGCCATCAGCTTCGGGGACATATCCTACAATGAGCAGTTCTTC.